A single TCR beta chain is shown here with its context. As yet, its antigen is unknown. Template material for TCR beta VDJ and CDR3 profiling consisted of genomic DNA. TCRdb redid the calling of the reads with MiXCR, one entry per CDR3 protein. The sample has 250,000 to 300,000 distinct CDR3 sequences, 45% to 70% seen once; the top ten hold less than 10%. This entry belongs to a study of CD8+CD57+ T cells in acquired aplastic anemia. Study-wide context: Sorting CD4+ and CD8+ cells gave DNA averaging roughly 3.5 ug.

Overall study results and limits: The number of CD8+ CDR3 sequences shared by patients and controls was roughly 31. CD8+ Simpson's diversity did not differ significantly between patients and controls.

The sequenced material came from sorted CD4+, CD8+, or CD8+CD57+ T cells (not recorded which) from PBMCs. The receptor's source is a human donor with severe aplastic anemia or a healthy control (not recorded which).

DNA for the CDR3: TGTGCCAGCAGCGTAGAGGGGCCCAATTCACCCCTCCACTTT. It translates to CASSVEGPNSPLHF. J is TRBJ1-6 and V is TRBV9; possibly TRBD1 for D (5 bases). Per the germline V gene, CDR1 is SGDLS and CDR2 is YYNGEE. The V end lost 0 bases, the J end lost 7 bases, and 8 bases lay between the germline ends. This CDR3 spans 14 amino acids.